This TCR delta chain was documented in a study of gamma-delta T cells after stem cell transplantation. TCRdb re-called clones from the RT-PCR reads via CATT. This repertoire shows approximately 1,500 delta-chain clones, around 1.7% found once; its top ten account for around 72%. V shed 0 bases and J 0 bases; nucleotides not matched to a gene: 19. Germline V gene sequence: CDR1 TSWWSYY, CDR2 QGS. The CDR3 loop spans 22 amino acids. The sample was gamma-delta T cells. This receptor was identified in a human donor. It is not recorded whose cells these are; they may come from a transplant donor. The V gene is TRDV1, the J gene TRDJ1; TRDD3 agrees at 10 bases. CDR3 sequence: CALGELLPSVLGDDLDTDKLIF. CDR3 DNA sequence: TGTGCTCTTGGGGAACTATTGCCCTCCGTACTGGGGGATGATTTGGACACCGATAAACTCATCTTT.